The present entry profiles one T cell receptor beta chain with its context. The sample is drawn from a study of CD8 T cells in Susac syndrome. V trimming: 5 bases; J trimming: 0 bases; junction bases outside the gene matches: 9. The CDR3 covers 19 residues. Germline CDR1 LNHNV, CDR2 YYDKDF (reference sequence). The RNA, about 0.5 to 1 ug, was put through reverse transcription using random hexamers. TCRdb reprocessed the immunoSEQ multiplex PCR reads with MiXCR, giving one entry per CDR3 protein. This table has fewer than 250,000 distinct CDR3 sequences, under 95% appearing once. The V gene is TRBV15, the J gene TRBJ2-2, with 13 bases identical to TRBD2. The specimen was CD4+ T cells from PBMCs. This sequence originates from a human donor in good health. DNA of the CDR3: TGTGCCACCAGCTTCTTTGGACTAGCGGGGGCTACGAACACCGGGGAGCTGTTTTTT. Translating gives CATSFFGLAGATNTGELFF.